Included here is one TCR beta chain sequence, with context. Authors' data handling: How many nucleated cells were present was estimated from reference gene primer amplification. Libraries were prepared by immunoSEQ multiplex PCR; TCRdb keeps only in-frame clonotypes and omits some of them. V, J and clone size are taken as reported in that table, and D and trimming were inferred from the DNA itself. Of more than 85,000 clones in the sample, roughly 75% are singletons; the top ten hold around 4.2%. This specimen comes from a study of blood T cell repertoires in COVID-19. Study context: Acute and convalescent COVID-19 specimens originated in the United States, Italy and Spain. In each case, the material was cDNA or gDNA derived from T cells, B-cell-depleted T cells, or PBMCs.

The ends lost 5 bases at V and 6 bases at J; junction bases unmatched: 10. CDR3 size: 15 residues. The germline CDR1 and CDR2 sequences are SEHNR and FQNEAQ (reference sequence). This chain uses TRBV7-9 with TRBJ2-1, with 7 positions matching TRBD2. The sequencing input was peripheral blood. The TCR originated in a human donor in a cohort sampled during active or convalescent COVID-19. CDR3 protein: CASSPRSSGINEQFF. The CDR3 bases are TGTGCCAGCAGCCCAAGGTCTAGCGGAATCAATGAGCAGTTCTTC.